Following are 3 T cell receptor beta chains from one sample sequenced in a study of blood T cell repertoires in COVID-19. The method was immunoSEQ multiplex PCR; TCRdb's version includes in-frame clones alone and lacks a portion of them. The sample lists more than 110,000 clones, less than 80% occurring once. The material sequenced was peripheral blood. The receptors were sampled from a man aged 60 to 69 with acute or convalescent COVID-19.

This sequence joins TRBV7-2 and TRBJ2-5; a possible D gene is TRBD2 (5 bases). The germline V gene has CDR1 SGHTA and CDR2 FQGNSA. The CDR3 spans 13 residues. V was pared by 5 bases and J by 4 bases, with 11 bases between. The CDR3 nucleotides are TGTGCCAGCAGCCCAGAGGGCCGAGAGACCCAGTACTTC. Translated: CASSPEGRETQYF.

In this sample, this clone turned up a few times. J is TRBJ1-4 and V is TRBV4-2, with TRBD1 as a possible D gene (6 bases). Trimming pared 7 bases from V and 8 bases from J, leaving 20 bases between. Germline CDR1 LGHNA, CDR2 YNFKEQ. The CDR3 is 15 amino acids. The CDR3 nucleotides read TGTGCCAGCAACGAAGGGGGTTCTTCTTTCGAAAAACTGTTTTTT. Translating it yields CASNEGGSSFEKLFF.

The J gene is TRBJ2-2, the V gene TRBV5-1; 7 nucleotides align to TRBD1. The CDR3 runs to 15 residues. Trimming took 0 bases from V and 7 from J; bases not matched to a gene: 6. Germline V gene lookup returns CDR1 SGHRS and CDR2 YFSETQ. Written as DNA, the CDR3 is TGCGCCAGCAGCTTGGGACAGGGCAGCAGCGGGGAGCTGTTTTTT. Its protein is CASSLGQGSSGELFF. Full variable domain (outside the CDR3, taken from reference TRBV5-1 and TRBJ2-2): KAGVTQTPRYLIKTRGQQVTLSCSPISGHRSVSWYQQTPGQGLQFLFEYFSETQRNKGNFPGRFSGRQFSNSRSEMNVSTLELGDSALYLCASSLGQGSSGELFFGEGSRLTVL.